In its sample, the clone carrying this T cell receptor (beta chain) ranks as medium-sized. Its antigen is still unknown. The CDR3 has 15 amino acids. V lost 3 bases and J lost 3, with 15 bases in between. CDR1 ENHRY and CDR2 SYGVKD come from the germline V gene. 5'RACE template switching added a universal primer site and UMIs to TCR cDNA. TCRdb passed the 5' RACE reads through MiXCR, listing each CDR3 protein once. Among hundreds of thousands of distinct CDR3 sequences listed, about 17% were seen once. The data are from a study of T cells after yellow fever vaccination. Whole-study findings and limits: After the booster, approximately 96% of CD4 and just over 85% of CD8 primary-response clones were re-detected. The secondary response was weaker, and its peak arrived faster, on day 5 versus 15. Repertoires obtained by FACS sorting could include abundant clonotypes that entered as contaminants from the bulk population.

J is TRBJ2-7 and V is TRBV10-3, with a possible D match to TRBD2 (6 bases). The source material was PBMCs, sampled 5 to 6 days after the first yellow fever vaccination. The TCR sequence derives from a man between 18 and 35 years old who received the YFV17D yellow fever vaccine. The CDR3 region is CAISDPGLPNYEQYF. CDR3 coding DNA: TGTGCCATCAGTGACCCGGGACTTCCTAACTACGAGCAGTACTTC.